Shown below are 27 T cell receptor beta chains from a single sample sequenced in a study of blood T cell repertoires in COVID-19. Clones were read by immunoSEQ multiplex PCR, and TCRdb kept only the in-frame ones, dropping some. There are approximately 240,000 clones in the sample; just over 90% occur only once, and less than 2.5% lies in the top ten. Specimen: PBMCs or T cells enriched from blood (not recorded which). Source of these receptors: a woman under 30 who had recovered from COVID-19.

This clone was recorded only once. This rearrangement joins TRBV11-3 to TRBJ2-7; possible D gene TRBD1, 6 bases. The CDR3 totals 13 residues. From germline, CDR1 is SGHNT and CDR2 YENEEA. The germline V and J ends were trimmed by 4 bases and 2 bases, with 9 bases remaining between them. The CDR3 here is CASSSGQPYEQYF. Here the CDR3 DNA reads TGTGCCAGCAGCTCCGGACAGCCCTACGAGCAGTACTTC.

The chain carries TRBV29-1 and TRBJ2-5; no reliable D call. Looked up from germline, CDR1 is SQVTM and CDR2 is ANQGSEA. This CDR3 has 16 residues. The V end was cut by 1 base, the J end by 4 bases, with 19 bases between. CDR3 nucleotide sequence: TGCAGCGTTGAAGGGTTTACGAGGCTTAACCTAGAGACCCAGTACTTC. Translating gives CSVEGFTRLNLETQYF.

Written as DNA, the CDR3 is TGCGCCAGCAGGGTCGCACCAGTCTCTGGAAACACCATATATTTT. Its protein product is CASRVAPVSGNTIYF. The chain carries TRBV10-1 and TRBJ1-3; no reliable D call. Germline-derived CDR1 and CDR2 are WNHNN and SYGVQD (reference sequence). The V end lost 6 bases, the J end lost 0 bases, and 12 bases lay between the germline ends. This CDR3 region has 15 residues.

This chain joins TRBV6-4 and TRBJ2-1, with 8 positions matching TRBD1. The CDR3 covers 14 residues. After removal of 4 bases from V and 10 bases from J, the junction contained 9 bases not matched to a gene. CDR1 MRHNA and CDR2 SNTAGT come from the germline V gene. The CDR3 loop is CASSAGDRWNEQFF. The CDR3 DNA reads TGTGCCAGCAGTGCTGGGGACAGGTGGAACGAGCAGTTCTTC.

The V gene is TRBV11-2, the J gene TRBJ2-3; unclear D gene. Trimming pared 5 bases from V and 6 bases from J, leaving 12 bases between. Germline CDR1 is SGHAT and CDR2 is FQNNGV. The CDR3 runs to 13 residues. DNA of the CDR3: TGTGCCAGCAGCGACTCCCGTGGGGATACGCAGTATTTT. Encoded protein: CASSDSRGDTQYF.

The chain recombines TRBV7-8 with TRBJ2-5; maybe TRBD1 (7 bases). The CDR3 covers 15 residues. Germline lookup yields CDR1 SGHVS and CDR2 FQNEAQ. V shed 1 base and J shed 1 base, with 10 bases lying between them. This CDR3 is CASSLGGTVQETQYF. CDR3 DNA sequence: TGTGCCAGCAGCTTAGGCGGGACAGTCCAAGAGACCCAGTACTTC.

The chain couples TRBV2 to TRBJ2-3, with TRBD2 matching 13 bases. Trimming removed 10 bases from V and 5 bases from J; junction bases left unmatched: 6. The CDR3 contains 14 residues. Germline CDR1 is SNHLY and CDR2 is FYNNEI. CDR3 bases: TGTGCCACGTCGGGACTAGCGGGAAGAGATACGCAGTATTTT. Translated, it gives CATSGLAGRDTQYF. Combining the CDR3 with reference TRBV2 and TRBJ2-3 gives the whole variable domain EPEVTQTPSHQVTQMGQEVILRCVPISNHLYFYWYRQILGQKVEFLVSFYNNEISEKSEIFDDQFSVERPDGSNFTLKIRSTKLEDSAMYFCATSGLAGRDTQYFGPGTRLTVL.

The chain links TRBV6-4 to TRBJ2-3, with D possibly TRBD2 on 6 matching bases. Germline V gives CDR1 MRHNA, CDR2 SNTAGT. This CDR3 comprises 13 residues. Trimming shortened V by 3 bases and J by 5 bases, and 9 bases separated the two germline ends. CDR3 amino acids: CASSEGRGDTQYF. In DNA, the CDR3 is TGTGCCAGCAGTGAAGGGCGGGGAGATACGCAGTATTTT.

The chain recombines TRBV10-3 with TRBJ2-4, with a tentative D call TRBD2 (6 bases). V gave up 11 bases and J gave up 0 bases, with 11 bases separating them. This CDR3 has 13 amino acids. Germline-derived CDR1 and CDR2 are ENHRY and SYGVKD. The CDR3 nucleotides are TGTGCCGTTAGCGGCCAAGCCAAAAACATTCAGTACTTC. It specifies CAVSGQAKNIQYF.

The chain has TRBV12-5 and TRBJ1-2; D not certain. This CDR3 region has 15 residues. Germline lookup yields CDR1 LGHNT and CDR2 FRNRAP. The V gene lost 1 base and the J gene lost 4 bases, with 13 bases spanning the gap. This CDR3 reads CASGLGGGLVYGYTF. The CDR3 DNA is TGTGCTAGTGGTTTGGGGGGAGGGTTGGTCTATGGCTACACCTTC.

The chain couples TRBV29-1 to TRBJ1-2, with 7 bases aligning to TRBD1. CDR1 is SQVTM and CDR2 is ANQGSEA in the germline V gene. J was trimmed by 2 bases and V by 7 bases; bases with no gene match: 4. The CDR3 length is 12 residues. The chain's CDR3 is CSAGGQNYGYTF. The CDR3 bases are TGCAGCGCCGGGGGACAGAACTATGGCTACACCTTC.

J is TRBJ1-1 and V is TRBV15; TRBD1 might be the D (6 bases). The CDR3 has 12 residues. V lost 8 bases, J lost 3 bases, and 10 bases lay in between. Germline CDR1 and CDR2: LNHNV and YYDKDF (reference sequence). CDR3 protein: CATGGKDTEAFF. CDR3 nucleotides: TGTGCCACCGGGGGCAAGGACACTGAAGCTTTCTTT. Together with reference TRBV15 and TRBJ1-1, the CDR3 gives the full variable domain: DAMVIQNPRYQVTQFGKPVTLSCSQTLNHNVMYWYQQKSSQAPKLLFHYYDKDFNNEADTPDNFQSRRPNTSFCFLDIRSPGLGDTAMYLCATGGKDTEAFFGQGTRLTVV.

This chain uses TRBV21-1 with TRBJ2-1; the table assigns TRBD2, which was not confirmed against the DNA. TRBV21-1 is designated a pseudogene. The CDR3 contains 16 residues. The CDR3 sequence is CASSKARTNPYNEQFF. The CDR3 region has the DNA TGTGCCAGCAGCAAAGCGCGAACGAATCCATACAATGAGCAGTTCTTC.

The V and J genes are TRBV29-1 and TRBJ1-1; tentatively, D is TRBD1 (5 bases). V was cut by 3 bases and J by 2 bases, with 16 bases left in between. Germline assignment: CDR1 SQVTM and CDR2 ANQGSEA. CDR3 length equals 15 residues. DNA for the CDR3: TGCAGCGTTGAGACCTACGCGGGGCTAAACACTGAAGCTTTCTTT. This encodes CSVETYAGLNTEAFF.

The V and J genes are TRBV11-2 and TRBJ1-1, with D possibly being TRBD1 (5 bases). From germline, CDR1 is SGHAT and CDR2 FQNNGV. This CDR3 contains 14 residues. V lost 4 bases, J lost 1 base, and 10 bases lay in between. CDR3 sequence: CASSYLRGNTEAFF. CDR3 DNA sequence: TGTGCCAGCAGCTATCTAAGGGGGAACACTGAAGCTTTCTTT.

The V call is TRBV25-1, the J call TRBJ1-6; the match to TRBD1 covers 11 bases. The ends lost 6 bases at V and 9 bases at J; junction bases unmatched: 7. The V gene's germline CDR1 is MGHDK and CDR2 SYGVNS. The CDR3 has 15 residues. The CDR3 DNA follows: TGTGCCAGCAGACCGGGACAGGGGGAGAGTTCACCCCTCCACTTT. Translation: CASRPGQGESSPLHF.

The chain is built from TRBV7-9 and TRBJ2-2; D is perhaps TRBD2 (5 bases). Per the germline V gene, CDR1 is SEHNR and CDR2 is FQNEAQ (reference sequence). CDR3 length: 17 amino acids. With 3 bases removed from V and 3 bases from J, the gap between germline ends came to 17 bases. The CDR3 sequence: CASSFRYGGPDTGELFF. CDR3 sequence (DNA): TGTGCCAGCAGCTTTAGGTATGGAGGTCCGGACACCGGGGAGCTGTTTTTT.

The rearrangement uses TRBV24-1 and TRBJ2-2, with 7 positions matching TRBD1. V gave up 5 bases and J gave up 0 bases; unmatched junction bases: 8. The germline V gene has CDR1 KGHDR and CDR2 SFDVKD. CDR3 size: 17 residues. The CDR3 nucleotides are TGTGCCACCAGTGGGATCCGGGACAGTGCGAACACCGGGGAGCTGTTTTTT. It encodes CATSGIRDSANTGELFF.

The rearrangement links TRBV5-6 to TRBJ2-5, with TRBD2 identical over 8 bases. Unmatched junction bases numbered 10, after V lost 1 base and J lost 5 bases. CDR1 and CDR2 (germline): SGHDT, YYEEEE. This CDR3 is built from 16 residues. CDR3 protein: CASSLSTGGPWETQYF. CDR3 coding DNA: TGTGCCAGCAGCTTGTCTACGGGGGGGCCTTGGGAGACCCAGTACTTC. The complete variable domain, with remaining parts taken from reference TRBV5-6 and TRBJ2-5, reads DAGVTQSPTHLIKTRGQQVTLRCSPKSGHDTVSWYQQALGQGPQFIFQYYEEEERQRGNFPDRFSGHQFPNYSSELNVNALLLGDSALYLCASSLSTGGPWETQYFGPGTRLLVL.

This clone appeared once. The J gene is TRBJ2-1, the V gene TRBV27; 9 nucleotides align to TRBD2. V lost 6 bases and J lost 15; bases outside the gene matches: 21. This CDR3 is built from 16 residues. Germline CDR1 MNHEY, CDR2 SMNVEV (reference sequence). The CDR3 sequence is CASRISGSGRATRGFF. DNA of the CDR3: TGTGCCAGCAGAATTAGCGGGAGTGGGAGAGCAACCAGAGGGTTCTTC.

V gene TRBV12-3 or TRBV12-4 combines with J gene TRBJ1-1; TRBD1 might be the D (6 bases). V lost 7 bases and J lost 8, with 14 bases in between. The CDR3 length is 12 residues. In DNA form, the CDR3 reads TGTGCCAGCACCTGGGACATACGAGAAGCTTTCTTT. This encodes CASTWDIREAFF.

The J gene is TRBJ2-1, the V gene TRBV12-5; 10 bases line up with TRBD2. The CDR3 contains 15 residues. Germline V gives CDR1 LGHNT, CDR2 FRNRAP. V dropped 1 base and J dropped 10; count of bases not matched to a gene: 7. The DNA for the CDR3 is TGTGCTAGTGGTTTGGCCGGGACTAGCGTCGCGGAGCAGTTCTTC. Its translation: CASGLAGTSVAEQFF. The entire variable domain, with the rest obtained from reference TRBV12-5 and TRBJ2-1, is as follows: DARVTQTPRHKVTEMGQEVTMRCQPILGHNTVFWYRQTMMQGLELLAYFRNRAPLDDSGMPKDRFSAEMPDATLATLKIQPSEPRDSAVYFCASGLAGTSVAEQFFGPGTRLTVL.

The chain uses TRBV5-1 and TRBJ1-2; D call uncertain. The germline V gene encodes CDR1 SGHRS and CDR2 YFSETQ. Between the trimmed V and J ends, which lost 0 bases and 8 bases, there was a span of 11 bases. CDR3 length: 13 residues. The CDR3 DNA sequence: TGCGCCAGCAGCTTGGTAATGGCTTTCGGCTACACCTTC. Protein sequence: CASSLVMAFGYTF. Together with reference TRBV5-1 and TRBJ1-2, the CDR3 gives the full variable domain: KAGVTQTPRYLIKTRGQQVTLSCSPISGHRSVSWYQQTPGQGLQFLFEYFSETQRNKGNFPGRFSGRQFSNSRSEMNVSTLELGDSALYLCASSLVMAFGYTFGSGTRLTVV.

V usage is TRBV19 and J usage is TRBJ2-7, with D possibly being TRBD1 (6 bases). V lost 5 bases to trimming and J lost 3 bases, with 14 bases between them. The CDR3 contains 14 residues. Germline V gives CDR1 LNHDA, CDR2 SQIVND (reference sequence). Here the CDR3 DNA reads TGTGCCAGTAGTCCTACAGGGTGGGACTACGAGCAGTACTTC. This codes for CASSPTGWDYEQYF. Complete variable domain (other parts from reference TRBV19 and TRBJ2-7): DGGITQSPKYLFRKEGQNVTLSCEQNLNHDAMYWYRQDPGQGLRLIYYSQIVNDFQKGDIAEGYSVSREKKESFPLTVTSAQKNPTAFYLCASSPTGWDYEQYFGPGTRLTVT.

The DNA of the CDR3 is TGTGCCAGCAGTCGGGAGACGAGTGCAACCACAGATACGCAGTATTTT. Amino acids: CASSRETSATTDTQYF. The genes are TRBV3-1 (or the pseudogene TRBV3-2) and TRBJ2-3, with D possibly matching TRBD2 (6 bases). CDR3 length: 16 residues. Germline V CDR1 and CDR2: LGHDT, YNNKEL (reference sequence). Trimming removed 6 bases at V and 2 bases at J, with 18 bases between.

This clone was observed once. The rearrangement joins TRBV12-3 or TRBV12-4 to TRBJ1-3; D unresolved. Trimming stripped 8 bases from V and 0 bases from J, with 5 bases between. The CDR3 is 12 residues long. The CDR3 sequence: CASGPSGNTIYF. CDR3 coding DNA: TGTGCCAGCGGCCCCTCTGGAAACACCATATATTTT.

CDR3 nucleotide sequence: TGTGCCAGCAGCTTCATTTTACGGGAGAATGGCTACACCTTC. Its translation is CASSFILRENGYTF. The gene calls are TRBV7-2 and TRBJ1-2; D call uncertain. V lost 3 bases, J lost 6 bases, and 14 bases lay in between. In germline, CDR1 is SGHTA, CDR2 FQGNSA. The CDR3 is made up of 14 amino acids.